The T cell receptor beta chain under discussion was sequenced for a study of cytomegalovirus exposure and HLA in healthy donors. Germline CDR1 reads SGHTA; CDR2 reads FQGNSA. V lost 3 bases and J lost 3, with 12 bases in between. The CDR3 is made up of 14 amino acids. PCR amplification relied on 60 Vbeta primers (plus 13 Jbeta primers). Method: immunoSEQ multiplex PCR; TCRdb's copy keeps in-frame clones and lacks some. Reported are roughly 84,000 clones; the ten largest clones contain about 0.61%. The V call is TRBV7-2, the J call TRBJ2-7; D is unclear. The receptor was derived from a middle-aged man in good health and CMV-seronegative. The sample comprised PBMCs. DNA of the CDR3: TGTGCCAGCAGCTTTACAGATTATAGCTACGAGCAGTACTTC. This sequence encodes CASSFTDYSYEQYF.